These 30 T cell receptor beta chains share one sample of origin, sequenced in a study of blood T cells in healthy people across ages. Combining a sample-barcoded 5' primer with a J-beta primer mix, a second PCR ran for roughly 6 to 12 cycles. TCRdb ran MiXCR on the 5' RACE reads and lists one entry per CDR3 protein. Among 1,300,000 or so distinct CDR3 sequences listed, 55% to 75% were seen once. The sequencing sample was made of blood. All receptors come from a man aged 18 to 35 in good health.

The chain carries TRBV5-1 and TRBJ2-1; D gene uncertain. The V and J ends lost 5 bases and 6 bases respectively, with 9 bases between them. This CDR3 contains 12 residues. Looked up from germline, CDR1 is SGHRS and CDR2 is YFSETQ. The DNA for the CDR3 is TGCGCCAGCAGGGATTTTAGCAATGAGCAGTTCTTC. Protein: CASRDFSNEQFF.

V and J are TRBV6-2 or TRBV6-3 and TRBJ2-3; D gene uncertain. CDR1 is MNHEY, CDR2 SVGEGT, per germline. Trimming stripped 4 bases from V and 0 bases from J, with 11 bases between. The CDR3 is made up of 15 amino acids. The chain's CDR3 is CASSFYPTSTDTQYF. Here the CDR3 DNA reads TGTGCCAGCAGTTTCTATCCCACTAGCACAGATACGCAGTATTTT.

J is TRBJ2-7 and V is TRBV25-1; D remains unclear. CDR3 length equals 14 residues. V dropped 3 bases and J dropped 3 bases, with 12 bases sitting between them. Germline-derived CDR1 and CDR2 are MGHDK and SYGVNS. The CDR3 reads CASSETVSSYEQYF. The CDR3 nucleotides read TGTGCCAGCAGTGAGACTGTCAGCAGCTACGAGCAGTACTTC.

The chain joins TRBV20-1 to TRBJ2-3, with 9 bases lining up with TRBD2. The V and J ends lost 6 bases and 2 bases, in that order; junction bases with no gene match: 18. This CDR3 has 18 amino acids. Per germline, CDR1 DFQATT and CDR2 SNEGSKA (reference sequence). In DNA form, the CDR3 reads TGCAGTGCAACTCACCCTAGGCTAGCGGGACTCTACACAGATACGCAGTATTTT. This translates into CSATHPRLAGLYTDTQYF.

This sequence joins TRBV7-9 and TRBJ1-2; 8 positions agree with TRBD1. The CDR3 loop spans 16 amino acids. V trimming: 6 bases; J trimming: 2 bases; junction bases outside the gene matches: 11. Looked up from germline, CDR1 is SEHNR and CDR2 is FQNEAQ (reference sequence). CDR3 sequence: CASSMGTGTFNYGYTF. DNA of the CDR3: TGTGCCAGCAGTATGGGGACAGGTACATTCAACTATGGCTACACCTTC.

The CDR3 nucleotides read TGTGCCAGCACGGGGGGAACGGACACTGAAGCTTTCTTT. Its translation: CASTGGTDTEAFF. The V call is TRBV24-1, the J call TRBJ1-1; tentative D call: TRBD1 (5 bases). The germline V and J ends were trimmed by 11 bases and 3 bases, with 15 bases remaining between them. This CDR3 has 13 residues. Germline V gene lookup returns CDR1 KGHDR and CDR2 SFDVKD.

The V and J genes are TRBV4-1 and TRBJ2-5, with no clear D. The CDR3 is made up of 15 amino acids. The germline gives CDR1 MGHRA, CDR2 YSYEKL. V lost 4 bases, J lost 2 bases, and 14 bases lay in between. CDR3 in amino acids: CASSPSPAFQETQYF. The CDR3 DNA reads TGCGCCAGCAGCCCCTCACCCGCTTTTCAAGAGACCCAGTACTTC.

V is TRBV20-1 and J is TRBJ1-5, with TRBD1 as a possible D gene (5 bases). CDR3 size: 14 residues. Germline V gene data show CDR1 as DFQATT and CDR2 as SNEGSKA (reference sequence). The V and J ends lost 6 bases and 2 bases respectively, with 14 bases between them. The chain's CDR3 is CSAQVTGGNQPQHF. Here the CDR3 DNA reads TGCAGTGCCCAGGTAACGGGGGGCAATCAGCCCCAGCATTTT.

This clonotype was found a few times. This chain connects TRBV25-1 to TRBJ1-1, with D tentatively TRBD1 (5 bases). V was trimmed by 3 bases and J by 3 bases, leaving 14 bases between them. The CDR3 extends over 15 amino acids. In germline, CDR1 is MGHDK, CDR2 SYGVNS. CDR3 amino acids: CASSDSHGGYTEAFF. The CDR3 DNA is TGTGCCAGCAGTGATTCTCACGGGGGGTACACTGAAGCTTTCTTT.

This clonotype was counted a single time. The chain carries TRBV5-1 and TRBJ2-1; 9 nucleotides match TRBD2. The J segment lost 0 bases and the V segment lost 0 bases, leaving 10 bases of the junction unmatched. This CDR3 has 19 amino acids. The germline gives CDR1 SGHRS, CDR2 YFSETQ. The chain's CDR3 is CASSLGVAGDRSSYNEQFF. The CDR3 DNA sequence: TGCGCCAGCAGCTTGGGAGTAGCGGGAGATCGGAGCTCCTACAATGAGCAGTTCTTC.

This clonotype was picked up a small number of times. The chain couples TRBV5-1 to TRBJ2-3, with D possibly being TRBD1 or TRBD2 (7 bases each). This CDR3 spans 15 amino acids. Per the germline V gene, CDR1 is SGHRS and CDR2 is YFSETQ. Trimming stripped 4 bases from V and 3 bases from J, with 15 bases between. CDR3 coding DNA: TGCGCCAGCAGCCTAGACCAGGGGGGGACAGATACGCAGTATTTT. Its protein is CASSLDQGGTDTQYF.

This chain links TRBV2 with TRBJ2-5; a weak D match, TRBD1 (5 bases). The CDR3 covers 15 residues. V lost 6 bases and J 4 bases, leaving 18 bases between the germline ends. Germline V gene sequence: CDR1 SNHLY, CDR2 FYNNEI. DNA for the CDR3: TGTGCCAGCAGGCAGTCGGCAGGGCAGTTAGAGACCCAGTACTTC. Its protein product is CASRQSAGQLETQYF.

The genes are TRBV9 and TRBJ2-5; D is tentatively TRBD1 or TRBD2 (6 bases each). The CDR3 spans 15 residues. Trimming stripped 4 bases from V and 5 bases from J, with 18 bases between. In germline, CDR1 is SGDLS, CDR2 YYNGEE. CDR3 amino acids: CASSPSGGPSETQYF. In DNA form, the CDR3 reads TGTGCCAGCAGCCCTTCTGGGGGGCCTTCGGAGACCCAGTACTTC.

At least ten counts were recorded for this clonotype. The CDR3 protein is CASSFRRKVGGYTF. The DNA of the CDR3 is TGTGCCAGCAGCTTCAGACGGAAGGTTGGTGGCTACACCTTC. The chain joins TRBV7-2 to TRBJ1-2, with D uncertain. The CDR3 has 14 residues. Trimming removed 3 bases at V and 7 bases at J, with 15 bases between. Germline CDR1 and CDR2: SGHTA and FQGNSA. Looking up the rest from reference TRBV7-2 and TRBJ1-2 gives the full variable domain: GAGVSQSPSNKVTEKGKDVELRCDPISGHTALYWYRQSLGQGLEFLIYFQGNSAPDKSGLPSDRFSAERTGGSVSTLTIQRTQQEDSAVYLCASSFRRKVGGYTFGSGTRLTVV.

This chain connects TRBV28 to TRBJ2-1; 8 bases are a match to TRBD2. Germline V lookup: CDR1 MDHEN, CDR2 SYDVKM. Trimming removed 11 bases from V and 2 bases from J; junction bases left unmatched: 8. CDR3 length: 14 residues. The CDR3 coding sequence is TGTGCCGGTGCTAGCGGGCAAACCTACAATGAGCAGTTCTTC. Translating gives CAGASGQTYNEQFF.

This clonotype has a handful of counts. The genes are TRBV20-1 and TRBJ2-7, with 8 bases matching TRBD2. This CDR3 has 13 amino acids. Germline loops: CDR1 DFQATT, CDR2 SNEGSKA (reference sequence). The J segment lost 1 base and the V segment lost 3 bases, leaving 2 bases of the junction unmatched. The CDR3 region is CSASSGNSYEQYF. CDR3 sequence (DNA): TGCAGTGCTAGTAGCGGGAATTCCTACGAGCAGTACTTC.

The CDR3 reads CASSQRRGVSYEQYF. The DNA of the CDR3 is TGTGCCAGCAGCCAACGGCGGGGGGTATCCTACGAGCAGTACTTC. The gene calls are TRBV3-1 and TRBJ2-7, with 8 nucleotides matching TRBD2. The trim removed 2 bases at V and 1 base at J, leaving 4 bases unmatched. CDR3 size: 15 residues. From germline, CDR1 is LGHDT and CDR2 YNNKEL (reference sequence).

Only a few counts were recorded for this clonotype. The V gene is TRBV3-1, the J gene TRBJ1-1; a possible D gene is TRBD1 (6 bases). The ends were cut back, 0 bases at V and 3 bases at J, with 11 bases in the middle. Germline CDR1 LGHDT, CDR2 YNNKEL (reference sequence). The CDR3 loop spans 15 amino acids. CDR3 residues: CASSQDLRGYTEAFF. The CDR3 nucleotides are TGTGCCAGCAGCCAAGATCTTAGGGGGTACACTGAAGCTTTCTTT.

The V and J genes are TRBV20-1 and TRBJ1-4; D is perhaps TRBD1 (6 bases). Trimming removed 4 bases at V and 5 bases at J, with 17 bases between. Germline CDR1 and CDR2: DFQATT and SNEGSKA (reference sequence). CDR3 size: 15 residues. The CDR3 DNA reads TGCAGTGCTACCGCGCCCCCACAGGGAAATGAAAAACTGTTTTTT. This translates into CSATAPPQGNEKLFF.

The CDR3 DNA is TGTGCCAGCAGTTTAAGAGGGGCGAGCGGGGGAAACAATGAGCAGTTCTTC. As protein: CASSLRGASGGNNEQFF. V gene TRBV12-3 or TRBV12-4 combines with J gene TRBJ2-1; 8 bases align to TRBD2. J lost 5 bases, V lost 2 bases, and 11 bases had no gene match. CDR3 size: 17 residues.

The rearrangement joins TRBV6-5 to TRBJ2-3; the match to TRBD2 covers 12 bases. The CDR3 has 16 residues. V lost 5 bases, J lost 5 bases, and 8 bases stayed unmatched. Germline V gene sequence: CDR1 MNHEY, CDR2 SVGAGI. CDR3 sequence reads: CASSNLAGGRVDTQYF. The CDR3 nucleotides are TGTGCCAGCAGTAACCTAGCGGGAGGGCGAGTAGATACGCAGTATTTT.

The V and J genes are TRBV12-3 or TRBV12-4 and TRBJ2-2; the match to TRBD1 covers 9 bases. The CDR3 has 15 residues. J was trimmed by 4 bases and V by 6 bases; bases with no gene match: 6. CDR3 sequence (DNA): TGTGCCAGCAGACCGGGACAGGGAATCACCGGGGAGCTGTTTTTT. The encoded protein is CASRPGQGITGELFF.

The chain combines TRBV4-1 with TRBJ1-6; D gene ambiguous. With 7 bases removed from V and 7 bases from J, the gap between germline ends came to 14 bases. Germline loops: CDR1 MGHRA, CDR2 YSYEKL. The CDR3 has 14 residues. The CDR3 is CASNPWGGNSPLHF. The CDR3 DNA reads TGCGCCAGCAATCCTTGGGGTGGGAATTCACCCCTCCACTTT.

The genes are TRBV29-1 and TRBJ2-1; 7 positions agree with TRBD2. This CDR3 region has 11 residues. The junction had 4 bases not matched to a gene; V was cut back by 8 bases and J by 6 bases. In germline, CDR1 is SQVTM, CDR2 ANQGSEA. CDR3: CSPKRGNEQFF. The CDR3 region has the DNA TGCAGCCCGAAGCGGGGCAATGAGCAGTTCTTC.

This clonotype came up a few times. The chain carries TRBV27 and TRBJ2-7; 8 bases fit TRBD1. CDR3 length: 14 amino acids. CDR1 is MNHEY, CDR2 SMNVEV, per germline (reference sequence). The ends lost 5 bases at V and 2 bases at J; junction bases unmatched: 5. The CDR3 nucleotides are TGTGCCAGCAGTCGTAACAGGGGGACCTACGAGCAGTACTTC. It specifies CASSRNRGTYEQYF.

This chain links TRBV15 with TRBJ2-4; possibly TRBD1 for D (6 bases). The DNA end lines up better with TRBJ2-7; the J call may be wrong. Per germline, CDR1 LNHNV and CDR2 YYDKDF (reference sequence). The CDR3 is made up of 12 amino acids. The CDR3 loop reads CATKGFRGEQYF. The CDR3 DNA reads TGTGCCACCAAAGGGTTCAGGGGCGAGCAGTACTTC.

Only one count was recorded for this clonotype. The chain uses TRBV6-1 and TRBJ2-7; TRBD1 might be the D (6 bases). CDR1 MNHNS and CDR2 SASEGT come from the germline V gene. The CDR3 extends over 14 amino acids. Trimming pared 8 bases from V and 0 bases from J, leaving 14 bases between. The CDR3, as DNA: TGTGCCAGCTCAGGGGACCAGAGCTCCTACGAGCAGTACTTC. Protein: CASSGDQSSYEQYF.

The chain recombines TRBV12-3 or TRBV12-4 with TRBJ2-6; the D is unclear. The CDR3 extends over 15 amino acids. V dropped 4 bases and J dropped 2 bases, with 9 bases sitting between them. In DNA form, the CDR3 reads TGTGCCAGCAGTTCAAGTCCCGCTGGGGCCAACGTCCTGACTTTC. Translated: CASSSSPAGANVLTF.

The chain has TRBV29-1 and TRBJ1-2, with D unresolved. Germline loops: CDR1 SQVTM, CDR2 ANQGSEA. The V end was cut by 5 bases, the J end by 1 base, with 14 bases between. The CDR3 runs to 14 residues. The CDR3 sequence is CSVTIGRNNYGYTF. As DNA, the CDR3 is TGCAGCGTTACCATTGGACGGAATAACTATGGCTACACCTTC.

The table lists this clonotype with a few counts. The J gene is TRBJ1-2, the V gene TRBV6-5; 7 bases are shared with TRBD1. Germline V gene lookup returns CDR1 MNHEY and CDR2 SVGAGI. The CDR3 sequence is 15 residues long. V shed 4 bases, J shed 0 bases, and the junction held 5 bases outside the gene matches. CDR3 loop: CASSWDSQPNYGYTF. CDR3 nucleotides: TGTGCCAGCAGTTGGGACAGCCAACCTAACTATGGCTACACCTTC.